This T cell receptor (beta chain) originates from a study of shared clonotypes between healthy human individuals. Measured with immunoSEQ multiplex PCR; TCRdb has only the in-frame clones, and not every one. The sample holds about 2 million clones, 90% to 95% seen once. V was trimmed by 0 bases and J by 6 bases, leaving 12 bases between them. The length of the CDR3 is 15 residues. Germline CDR1 SGHRS, CDR2 YFSETQ. The genes are TRBV5-1 and TRBJ2-2, with D tentatively TRBD1 (5 bases). This sequence originates from a man younger than 35 in good health. The specimen was naive CD4+ T cells sorted from blood. Regarding subset: CD45RA+ positively selected. CDR3 residues: CASSLEGDPPGELFF. CDR3 coding DNA: TGCGCCAGCAGCTTGGAAGGGGATCCTCCCGGGGAGCTGTTTTTT.